A single sample is the source of the 2 T cell receptor beta chains below, sequenced in a study of shared clonotypes between healthy human individuals. The protocol was immunoSEQ multiplex PCR, while the TCRdb copy is restricted to in-frame clones and leaves out a portion. This sample has around 700,000 clones, with around three quarters found just once. The sequenced sample was memory CD4+ T cells sorted from blood. This sample's subset: CD45RA-negative fraction. The receptors were gathered from a woman in her twenties or thirties in good health.

The rearrangement links TRBV6-1 to TRBJ2-7; the match to TRBD2 covers 9 bases. The CDR3 loop spans 15 amino acids. V shed 2 bases and J 4 bases; nucleotides not matched to a gene: 6. CDR1 is MNHNS, CDR2 SASEGT, per germline. This CDR3 is CASSESASGTYEQYF. As DNA, the CDR3 is TGTGCCAGCAGTGAATCGGCTAGCGGGACGTACGAGCAGTACTTC.

This clone came up a few times. The CDR3 DNA reads TGTGCCAGCAGCCTTGATCGAGTCACGAGATATGGCTACACCTTC. Its protein is CASSLDRVTRYGYTF. The chain recombines TRBV11-2 with TRBJ1-2; unclear D gene. CDR1 and CDR2 (germline): SGHAT, FQNNGV. The CDR3 runs to 15 residues. V gave up 5 bases and J gave up 5 bases, with 18 bases separating them.